The 8 T cell receptor beta chains given below trace back to one sample, sequenced in a study of blood T cell repertoires in COVID-19. TCRdb's copy holds only in-frame clones and misses some; the assay was immunoSEQ multiplex PCR. The repertoire has 150,000 to 200,000 clones, about four fifths of them found once; the top ten carry 12%. The sequencing input was peripheral blood. The receptors shown here come from a woman older than 75 with COVID-19, enrolled during active disease.

This sequence joins TRBV2 and TRBJ1-5; TRBD1 is a possible D gene (5 bases). CDR1 and CDR2 (germline): SNHLY, FYNNEI. V lost 6 bases, J lost 4 bases, and 7 bases lay in between. The CDR3 runs to 12 residues. The CDR3 DNA sequence: TGTGCCAGCAGGGGGACTAATCAGCCCCAGCATTTT. The encoded protein is CASRGTNQPQHF.

This CDR3 is CAWSPGTSFYEQFF. In DNA, the CDR3 is TGTGCCTGGAGTCCCGGGACTAGTTTTTATGAGCAGTTCTTC. The chain carries TRBV30 and TRBJ2-1, with 8 bases identical to TRBD2. CDR1 is GTSNPN and CDR2 is SVGIG in the germline V gene (reference sequence). There are 14 residues in the CDR3. Trimming took 2 bases from V and 8 from J; bases not matched to a gene: 8.

The chain carries TRBV5-1 and TRBJ1-3; TRBD1 agrees at 12 bases. This CDR3 has 15 amino acids. Looked up from germline, CDR1 is SGHRS and CDR2 is YFSETQ. V shed 4 bases, J shed 6 bases, and the junction held 5 bases outside the gene matches. CDR3 loop: CASSPLGQGANTIYF. CDR3 coding DNA: TGCGCCAGCAGCCCCTTGGGACAGGGGGCAAACACCATATATTTT.

This clone was detected only once. The germline gene is not matched at one end of the junction; a read error may be the cause. The chain links TRBV25-1 to TRBJ2-1, with D hard to call. Germline CDR1 and CDR2: MGHDK and SYGVNS. The CDR3 extends over 12 amino acids. CDR3 sequence (DNA): TGTGCCAGCAGTGACCCGAGCTTGATGTCGGTCTTC. This sequence encodes CASSDPSLMSVF.

V gene TRBV27 combines with J gene TRBJ1-2, with 7 bases identical to TRBD1. The CDR3 is 14 residues long. With V trimmed by 6 bases and J by 4 bases, 8 bases remained unmatched. Germline V lookup: CDR1 MNHEY, CDR2 SMNVEV (reference sequence). CDR3: CASSPRQGLYGYTF. For the CDR3, the DNA is TGTGCCAGCAGCCCTCGACAGGGCCTCTATGGCTACACCTTC.

V usage is TRBV9 and J usage is TRBJ2-2; 12 nucleotides match TRBD2. V shed 4 bases, J shed 6 bases, and the junction held 10 bases outside the gene matches. The germline V gene has CDR1 SGDLS and CDR2 YYNGEE. This CDR3 comprises 17 residues. CDR3 protein: CASSLPSGGARPGELFF. In DNA, the CDR3 is TGTGCCAGCAGCCTTCCTAGCGGGGGGGCCCGTCCCGGGGAGCTGTTTTTT.

J is TRBJ2-3 and V is TRBV2; D may be TRBD1 (6 bases). The germline V and J ends were trimmed by 6 bases and 3 bases, with 13 bases remaining between them. Per germline, CDR1 SNHLY and CDR2 FYNNEI. This CDR3 region has 14 residues. CDR3 amino acids: CASSVGTRTDTQYF. The CDR3 DNA reads as TGTGCCAGCAGCGTCGGGACAAGAACAGATACGCAGTATTTT.

The genes are TRBV4-1 and TRBJ2-7; 8 nucleotides line up with TRBD1. The length of the CDR3 is 14 residues. Germline lookup yields CDR1 MGHRA and CDR2 YSYEKL. Unmatched junction bases numbered 5, after V lost 4 bases and J lost 3 bases. CDR3 sequence reads: CASSPTTGDYEQYF. CDR3 sequence (DNA): TGCGCCAGCAGCCCCACGACAGGGGACTACGAGCAGTACTTC.